What follows describes a single T cell receptor beta chain. This entry is derived from a study of blood T cell repertoires in COVID-19. Overall study context: Some COVID-19 samples were acute and others convalescent; all came from the United States, Italy and Spain. T cells, B-cell-depleted T cells, or PBMCs provided the cDNA or gDNA that served as material.

Produced via immunoSEQ multiplex PCR; TCRdb's table is partial and in-frame only. In the table there are about 320,000 clones, about 87% of which are singletons. The CDR3 runs 16 residues. Trimming removed 5 bases from V and 4 bases from J, with 20 bases in between. Germline CDR1 SGHTA, CDR2 FQGNSA. This TCR came from a woman under 40 with COVID-19, enrolled during active disease. Sequences were obtained from peripheral blood. This chain connects TRBV7-2 to TRBJ1-2; a possible D gene is TRBD1 (5 bases). CDR3 sequence reads: CASSPSSIQAIYGYTF. The CDR3, as DNA: TGTGCCAGCAGCCCCTCGTCGATACAGGCGATCTATGGCTACACCTTC.